These 7 T cell receptor beta chains originate from one sample sequenced in a study of CD4+ T cells in melanoma. The method was immunoSEQ multiplex PCR; TCRdb's version includes in-frame clones alone and lacks a portion of them. Of approximately 12,000 clones listed, 67% are singletons. Input material: cells from a culture (not recorded whether cultured in vitro). The receptors were gathered from a human donor with melanoma.

This clone has a handful of counts. The chain links TRBV30 to TRBJ1-2, with D uncertain. The CDR3 covers 15 residues. V gave up 1 base and J gave up 4 bases, with 16 bases separating them. Germline assignment: CDR1 GTSNPN and CDR2 SVGIG (reference sequence). Here the CDR3 DNA reads TGTGCCTGGAGTGGGAGGAGTCGGTCAAGCTATGGCTACACCTTC. Encoded protein: CAWSGRSRSSYGYTF.

V is TRBV6-5 and J is TRBJ2-1; tentative D call: TRBD1 (5 bases). The germline V gene has CDR1 MNHEY and CDR2 SVGAGI. Deletions cut 5 bases from V and 6 bases from J, with 8 bases between. The length of the CDR3 is 12 residues. In DNA, the CDR3 is TGTGCCAGCAGTCCCAGGGTCAATGAGCAGTTCTTC. Its translation: CASSPRVNEQFF.

The rearrangement joins TRBV7-8 to TRBJ2-2; D perhaps matches TRBD1 (5 bases). Trimming pared 4 bases from V and 1 base from J, leaving 13 bases between. CDR1 SGHVS and CDR2 FQNEAQ come from the germline V gene. This CDR3 region has 16 residues. CDR3 protein: CASSSAGSGNTGELFF. The CDR3 DNA sequence: TGTGCCAGCAGCTCCGCAGGGTCGGGGAACACCGGGGAGCTGTTTTTT. The complete variable domain, with remaining parts taken from reference TRBV7-8 and TRBJ2-2, reads GAGVSQSPRYKVAKRGQDVALRCDPISGHVSLFWYQQALGQGPEFLTYFQNEAQLDKSGLPSDRFFAERPEGSVSTLKIQRTQQEDSAVYLCASSSAGSGNTGELFFGEGSRLTVL.

This clone was seen once. The CDR3 loop reads CASSPGGVASAYEQYF. The CDR3, as DNA: TGTGCCAGCAGTCCAGGAGGAGTAGCTAGTGCCTACGAGCAGTACTTC. J is TRBJ2-7 and V is TRBV28, with D perhaps TRBD2 (5 bases). With 5 bases removed from V and 2 bases from J, the gap between germline ends came to 19 bases. The CDR3 is made up of 16 amino acids. Germline V CDR1 and CDR2: MDHEN, SYDVKM.

This clone has only a few counts. The chain joins TRBV30 to TRBJ1-5; tentatively, D is TRBD1 (6 bases). Trimming cost V 5 bases and J 7 bases, with 15 bases left between them. CDR1 is GTSNPN, CDR2 SVGIG, per germline (reference sequence). There are 13 residues in the CDR3. The CDR3 loop reads CAWQTARGQPQHF. The CDR3 coding sequence is TGTGCCTGGCAGACAGCGAGGGGGCAGCCCCAGCATTTT.

This clone was observed a few times. The rearrangement uses TRBV2 and TRBJ1-1; weak D call: TRBD1 (5 bases). V was cut by 4 bases and J by 7 bases, with 16 bases left in between. This CDR3 has 14 residues. Per germline, CDR1 SNHLY and CDR2 FYNNEI. This CDR3 reads CASSGGTGTGEAFF. The CDR3 nucleotides are TGTGCCAGCAGTGGAGGGACGGGAACAGGTGAAGCTTTCTTT.

The genes are TRBV5-5 and TRBJ2-3; D tentatively fits TRBD1 or TRBD2 (5 bases each). This CDR3 contains 14 residues. Trimming left V 3 bases short and J 0 bases short, with 8 bases between. The germline V gene has CDR1 SGHKS and CDR2 YYEKEE (reference sequence). The CDR3 DNA follows: TGTGCCAGCAGCTGGGGACCTAGCACAGATACGCAGTATTTT. Amino acid sequence: CASSWGPSTDTQYF.